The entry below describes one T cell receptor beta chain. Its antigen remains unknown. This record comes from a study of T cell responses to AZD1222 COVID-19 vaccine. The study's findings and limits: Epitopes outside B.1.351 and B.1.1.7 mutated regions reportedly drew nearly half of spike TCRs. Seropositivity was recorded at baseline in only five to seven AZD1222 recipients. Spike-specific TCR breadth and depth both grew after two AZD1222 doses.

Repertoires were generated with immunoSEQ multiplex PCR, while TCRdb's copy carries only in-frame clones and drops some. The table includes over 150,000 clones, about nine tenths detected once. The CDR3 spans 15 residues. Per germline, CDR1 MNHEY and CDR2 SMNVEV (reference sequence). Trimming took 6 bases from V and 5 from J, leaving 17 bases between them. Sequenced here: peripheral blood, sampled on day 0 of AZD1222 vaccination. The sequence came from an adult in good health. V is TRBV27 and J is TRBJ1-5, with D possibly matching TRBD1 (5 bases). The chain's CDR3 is CASRRAWTTDQPQHF. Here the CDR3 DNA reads TGTGCCAGCAGGCGAGCTTGGACAACTGATCAGCCCCAGCATTTT.